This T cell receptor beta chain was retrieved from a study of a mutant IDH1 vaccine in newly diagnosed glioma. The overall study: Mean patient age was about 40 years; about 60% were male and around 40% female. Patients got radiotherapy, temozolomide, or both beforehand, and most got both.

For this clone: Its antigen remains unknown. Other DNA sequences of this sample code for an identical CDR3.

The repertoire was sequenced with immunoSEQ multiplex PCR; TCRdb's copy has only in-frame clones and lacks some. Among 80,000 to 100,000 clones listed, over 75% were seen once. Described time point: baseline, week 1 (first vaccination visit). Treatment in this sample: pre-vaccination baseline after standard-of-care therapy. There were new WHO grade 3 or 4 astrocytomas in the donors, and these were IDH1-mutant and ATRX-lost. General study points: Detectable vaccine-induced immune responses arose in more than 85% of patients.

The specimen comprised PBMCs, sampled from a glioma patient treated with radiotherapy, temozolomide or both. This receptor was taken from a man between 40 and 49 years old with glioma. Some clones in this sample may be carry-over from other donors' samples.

CDR3 region: CASKTDSYEQYF. The CDR3 DNA reads TGTGCCAGCAAGACAGACTCCTACGAGCAGTACTTC. The V gene is TRBV2, the J gene TRBJ2-7; a possible D gene is TRBD1 (5 bases). CDR1 and CDR2 (germline): SNHLY, FYNNEI. The V gene lost 7 bases and the J gene lost 0 bases, with 7 bases spanning the gap. This CDR3 comprises 12 residues.